These 20 T cell receptor beta chains originate from one sample sequenced in a study of T cell clonality in common variable immunodeficiency. Whole-study results and caveats: Fewer deletions and N-nucleotide insertions were reportedly seen in common variable immunodeficiency TCR beta sequences.

Their antigens are not known. Sequencing was performed with immunoSEQ multiplex PCR; in TCRdb, only in-frame clones are kept and a portion is missing. This table holds 25,000 to 35,000 clones with no singletons; the top ten claim about 29%. The sample consisted of peripheral blood mononuclear cells. All receptors come from a human donor with common variable immunodeficiency.

The table lists this clone with many counts. The read falls 3 residues short of the CDR3 end, and the missing part is taken from the germline J gene. V usage is TRBV11-2 and J usage is TRBJ1-1, with D tentatively TRBD1 (6 bases). This CDR3 is 14 amino acids long. Trimming cost V 1 base and J 6 bases, with 12 bases left between them. Germline V gene sequence: CDR1 SGHAT, CDR2 FQNNGV. Here the CDR3 reads CASSLGQVRAEAFF. The part of the CDR3 DNA that was read is TGTGCCAGCAGCTTAGGACAGGTCAGGGCTGAA.

About this clone: The observed sequence ends 3 residues before the CDR3 terminus, with the missing tail filled in from the germline J gene. This chain connects TRBV19 to TRBJ1-1, with D hard to call. CDR1 LNHDA and CDR2 SQIVND come from the germline V gene (reference sequence). The CDR3 runs to 12 residues. The V end was cut by 6 bases, the J end by 7 bases, with 12 bases between. CDR3 DNA, as far as it was read: TGTGCCAGTAGATACTTTACGGGTGAA. It translates to CASRYFTGE. The entire CDR3 protein is CASRYFTGEAFF.

Note on this clone: The CDR3 extends 3 residues past the end of the read, so its final part is completed from the germline J gene. This rearrangement joins TRBV13 to TRBJ2-1; TRBD2 is a possible D gene (5 bases). V shed 1 base and J shed 5 bases, with 9 bases lying between them. The CDR3 consists of 14 residues. CDR1 and CDR2 from the germline V gene are PRHDT and FYEKMQ (reference sequence). The CDR3 here is CASSLAGLDNEQFF. The CDR3 DNA, read in part, is TGTGCCAGCAGCTTAGCCGGACTCGACAATGAG.

Notes on this clone: The read is 3 residues too short to cover the CDR3 end, so that end is filled in from the germline J gene. This chain uses TRBV7-2 with TRBJ1-6, with TRBD1 matching 9 bases. Germline trimming cut 6 bases from V and 7 bases from J; bases unmatched to any gene: 7. The CDR3 has 15 residues. CDR1 is SGHTA, CDR2 FQGNSA, per germline. The part of the CDR3 DNA that was read is TGTGCCAGCAGATCAGGGACAGGGAACAATTCACCC. Translated: CASRSGTGNNSP. The whole CDR3 protein reads CASRSGTGNNSPLHF. Supplemented by reference TRBV7-2 and TRBJ1-6, the full variable domain reads GAGVSQSPSNKVTEKGKDVELRCDPISGHTALYWYRQSLGQGLEFLIYFQGNSAPDKSGLPSDRFSAERTGGSVSTLTIQRTQQEDSAVYLCASRSGTGNNSPLHFGNGTRLTVT.

This clone was seen a few times. The read terminates 3 residues ahead of where the CDR3 ends, so the germline J gene completes it. This chain joins TRBV7-9 and TRBJ2-5; maybe TRBD1 (5 bases). With 4 bases removed from V and 4 bases from J, the gap between germline ends came to 10 bases. Germline V CDR1 and CDR2: SEHNR, FQNEAQ (reference sequence). The CDR3 extends over 13 amino acids. Incomplete CDR3 DNA: TGTGCCAGCAGCTCCAGGGTCGGAGAGACC. Its protein is CASSSRVGET. The whole CDR3 protein is CASSSRVGETQYF.

As concerns this clone: The read is 3 residues too short to cover the CDR3 end, so that end is filled in from the germline J gene. The chain joins TRBV7-8 to TRBJ2-7; 8 bases agree with TRBD2. The CDR3 has 13 amino acids. Germline values: CDR1 SGHVS, CDR2 FQNEAQ. The junction had 10 bases not matched to a gene; V was cut back by 11 bases and J by 4 bases. The part of the CDR3 DNA that was read is TGTGCCGGGGGTAGCGGGGCATCATACGAG. This sequence encodes CAGGSGASYE. The CDR3 as a whole reads CAGGSGASYEQYF.

This clone was recorded at least ten times. Read coverage stops 3 residues before the CDR3 terminus; the germline J gene supplies the remainder. The rearrangement uses TRBV4-1 and TRBJ2-5, with TRBD1 as a possible D gene (6 bases). V was pared by 4 bases and J by 1 base, with 13 bases between. The germline CDR1 and CDR2 sequences are MGHRA and YSYEKL. The CDR3 has 15 residues. The DNA read from the CDR3 is TGCGCCAGCAGCCCCCAGGACAGCCTCCAAGAGACC. Its protein is CASSPQDSLQET. The CDR3 reads in full as CASSPQDSLQETQYF.

In the case of this clone: The missing CDR3 end, 3 residues past where the read stops, is filled in from the germline J gene. The V call is TRBV7-3, the J call TRBJ2-5, with 8 bases that match TRBD2. In germline, CDR1 is SGHTA, CDR2 FQGTGA. The CDR3 runs 19 residues. V lost 1 base to trimming and J lost 1 base; unmatched junction nucleotides: 14. This CDR3 reads CASSLRGGSGATSQETQYF. CDR3 DNA (partial): TGTGCCAGCAGCTTAAGGGGGGGTAGCGGGGCGACCTCCCAAGAGACC.

This clone was picked up a small number of times. The CDR3 extends 3 residues past the end of the read, so its final part is completed from the germline J gene. The V and J genes are TRBV19 and TRBJ2-2; no reliable D call. The CDR3 runs to 14 residues. Trimming left V 5 bases short and J 1 base short, with 8 bases between. The germline V gene encodes CDR1 LNHDA and CDR2 SQIVND (reference sequence). CDR3 sequence: CASSRSGNTGELFF. CDR3 DNA (partial): TGTGCCAGTAGTCGTAGTGGGAACACCGGGGAG.

About this clone itself: The sequence runs out 3 residues before the end of the CDR3; the remainder is reconstructed from the germline J gene. The rearrangement links TRBV18 to TRBJ2-1, with 7 bases aligning to TRBD1. V lost 2 bases, J lost 7 bases, and 8 bases stayed unmatched. The length of the CDR3 is 15 residues. Germline V gene lookup returns CDR1 KGHSH and CDR2 LQKENI. Incomplete CDR3 DNA: TGTGCCAGCTCACCATCCATACAGGGGTTAAATGAG. Protein product: CASSPSIQGLNE. The entire CDR3 is CASSPSIQGLNEQFF. The full variable domain, completed using reference TRBV18 and TRBJ2-1, is NAGVMQNPRHLVRRRGQEARLRCSPMKGHSHVYWYRQLPEEGLKFMVYLQKENIIDESGMPKERFSAEFPKEGPSILRIQQVVRGDSAAYFCASSPSIQGLNEQFFGPGTRLTVL.

This clone is termed medium-sized (0.01 to 0.1%). The sequenced fragment ends 3 residues before the CDR3 boundary, so the rest is inferred from the germline J gene. The chain links TRBV20-1 to TRBJ1-1; a weak D match, TRBD1 (5 bases). Germline lookup yields CDR1 DFQATT and CDR2 SNEGSKA (reference sequence). The CDR3 runs 12 residues. Trimming took off 0 bases at V and 7 bases at J, with 9 bases between the two ends. The CDR3 sequence is CSARDGGVEAFF. CDR3 DNA (partial): TGCAGTGCTAGAGATGGAGGGGTTGAA.

The sample holds a few counts of this clone. The read terminates 3 residues before the CDR3 end, so the remaining end is supplied by the germline J gene. The V gene is TRBV7-8, the J gene TRBJ1-4; perhaps TRBD1 as D (5 bases). Germline V gene data show CDR1 as SGHVS and CDR2 as FQNEAQ. The CDR3 totals 16 residues. V shed 1 base and J shed 3 bases, with 12 bases lying between them. The sequenced CDR3 bases are TGTGCCAGCAGCTTAGAAGGGGTTGGGGCTAATGAAAAA. Amino acid sequence: CASSLEGVGANEK. The CDR3 in full is CASSLEGVGANEKLFF.

This clone came up many times. The read gets to within 3 residues of the CDR3 end, and the germline J gene fills in the rest. The genes are TRBV2 and TRBJ1-4; D might be TRBD1 (5 bases). Trimming removed 6 bases at V and 5 bases at J, with 13 bases between. The CDR3 has 14 amino acids. Germline V gene data show CDR1 as SNHLY and CDR2 as FYNNEI. The CDR3 region is CASRNVGGNEKLFF. CDR3 DNA (partial): TGTGCCAGCAGGAACGTGGGGGGGAATGAAAAA.

About this clone: The read gets to within 3 residues of the CDR3 end, and the germline J gene fills in the rest. The chain is built from TRBV18 and TRBJ2-3; TRBD2 matches 8 bases. The germline CDR1 and CDR2 sequences are KGHSH and LQKENI. CDR3 length: 15 residues. Trimming took 4 bases from V and 2 from J; bases not matched to a gene: 5. The CDR3 here is CASSRGAGDTDTQYF. Partial CDR3 DNA: TGTGCCAGCTCACGGGGAGCGGGGGACACAGATACG.

In its sample, this clone was seen a few times. At one of its ends the junction is not consistent with the germline gene, which may arise from a read error. The read ends 3 residues shy of where the CDR3 ends; the end is completed using the germline J gene. V usage is TRBV7-7 and J usage is TRBJ2-5; 11 bases line up with TRBD1. This CDR3 has 14 amino acids. Per germline, CDR1 SSHAT and CDR2 FNYEAQ (reference sequence). CDR3 DNA, as far as it was read: TGTGCTAGCAGCTTGGACAGGGGGCTGGAGACC. Translating it yields CASSLDRGLET. The whole CDR3 sequence reads CASSLDRGLETQYF.

Concerning this clone itself: From the germline J gene comes the end of the CDR3, since the read stops 3 residues before it. V usage is TRBV20-1 and J usage is TRBJ1-2, with TRBD1 matching over 9 bases. With V trimmed by 0 bases and J by 6 bases, 5 bases remained unmatched. Germline V gene sequence: CDR1 DFQATT, CDR2 SNEGSKA (reference sequence). CDR3 length: 14 residues. The chain's CDR3 is CSARDGTGIHGYTF. The sequenced CDR3 bases are TGCAGTGCTAGAGACGGGACAGGGATCCATGGC.

This clone appeared many times. The CDR3 end falls 3 residues outside the read, so it is completed with the germline J gene. The chain carries TRBV19 and TRBJ1-4; no definite D call. The CDR3 runs 15 residues. Trimming shortened V by 5 bases and J by 7 bases, and 17 bases separated the two germline ends. Germline V CDR1 and CDR2: LNHDA, SQIVND (reference sequence). The CDR3: CASSSYPVGLEKLFF. Incomplete CDR3 DNA: TGTGCCAGTAGTTCCTACCCGGTGGGCCTTGAAAAA.

As for this clone: The read finishes 3 residues shy of the CDR3 end, and the germline J gene is used to complete it. The rearrangement joins TRBV5-1 to TRBJ2-5, with a tentative D call TRBD2 (6 bases). Trimming pared 7 bases from V and 4 bases from J, leaving 17 bases between. Germline loops: CDR1 SGHRS, CDR2 YFSETQ. CDR3 size: 14 residues. The sequenced part of the CDR3 DNA is TGCGCCAGCGGGAAACAGGTTAGCGGAGAGACC. Translation: CASGKQVSGET. The complete CDR3 sequence is CASGKQVSGETQYF.

This clone occurred a few times. The sequence runs out 3 residues before the end of the CDR3; the remainder is reconstructed from the germline J gene. The chain combines TRBV7-6 with TRBJ2-2; weak D call: TRBD2 (7 bases). The V and J ends lost 2 bases and 1 base respectively, with 17 bases between them. The CDR3 sequence is 18 residues long. CDR1 and CDR2 (germline): SGHVS, FNYEAQ. This CDR3 is CASSLRPRGGMNTGELFF. The sequenced CDR3 bases are TGTGCCAGCAGCTTACGCCCAAGGGGGGGGATGAACACCGGGGAG. The entire variable domain, with the rest obtained from reference TRBV7-6 and TRBJ2-2, is as follows: GAGVSQSPRYKVTKRGQDVALRCDPISGHVSLYWYRQALGQGPEFLTYFNYEAQQDKSGLPNDRFSAERPEGSISTLTIQRTEQRDSAMYRCASSLRPRGGMNTGELFFGEGSRLTVL.

This clone was found a few times. The read ends 3 residues early relative to the CDR3; the germline J gene fills the gap. This sequence joins TRBV6-2 or TRBV6-3 and TRBJ2-5; D not resolved. CDR1 and CDR2 (germline): MNHEY, SVGEGT. The CDR3 loop spans 13 amino acids. V was cut by 4 bases and J by 7 bases, with 13 bases left in between. CDR3 in amino acids: CASSSMARVTQYF. The part of the CDR3 DNA that was read is TGTGCCAGCAGTTCGATGGCTCGGGTGACC.